This T cell receptor beta chain was captured in a study of blood T cell repertoires in COVID-19. Study summary: Specimens from acute and convalescent COVID-19 originated in the United States, Italy and Spain. PBMCs, B-cell-depleted T cells, or T cells provided the cDNA or gDNA that made up the material.

The CDR3 totals 19 residues. V shed 3 bases and J 0 bases; nucleotides not matched to a gene: 13. The germline V gene encodes CDR1 SNHLY and CDR2 FYNNEI. Original data processing: Amplification with reference gene primers provided the estimates of nucleated cell counts. The protocol was immunoSEQ multiplex PCR, while the TCRdb copy is restricted to in-frame clones and leaves out a portion. V, J and clone size are taken as reported in that table, and D and trimming were inferred from the DNA itself. The sample lists 250,000 to 300,000 clones; about 91% were seen once. Sequencing was done on a sample of peripheral blood. The rearrangement joins TRBV2 to TRBJ1-3; 8 positions match TRBD1. The origin of this receptor is a woman aged 40 to 50 who had recovered from COVID-19. The CDR3 DNA follows: TGTGCCAGCAGTGAGACACAGGGGGTAATGCTTTTCTCTGGAAACACCATATATTTT. Protein sequence: CASSETQGVMLFSGNTIYF.